These T cell receptor beta chains were read from a single sample in a study of T cell repertoires in cytomegalovirus infection. TCRdb used MiXCR to reprocess the reads, holding one entry per CDR3 protein. Of around 740,000 distinct CDR3 sequences listed, 35% are singletons. Sequencing was done on a sample of PBMCs. The receptors shown here come from a human donor in good health (CMV status not recorded). Some clones in this sample may be carry-over from other donors' samples. Both conserved end residues are part of each CDR3. Each record gives: J gene, clone size, D gene, CDR3 length, V gene, CDR3 DNA, CDR3 protein. The D gene is left open where the match is weak. Some rows mark clone size as missing; the rest say once, few, many or name a class of expanded clone.

>TRBJ2-1|NA|TRBD2|16|TRBV27
TGTGCCAGCAGTTACCGAAAGAGCGGGAGGGCCTTTGAGCAGTTCTTC
CASSYRKSGRAFEQFF
>TRBJ2-7|NA|NA|12|TRBV6-2/TRBV6-3
TGTGCCAGCAGTTTCGGACTTTACGAGCAGTACTTC
CASSFGLYEQYF
>TRBJ1-5|NA|NA|18|TRBV2
TGTGCCAGCAGCCCTTTACTCGGGACACTAGTTAGCAATCAGCCCCAGCATTTT
CASSPLLGTLVSNQPQHF
>TRBJ2-7|many|TRBD2|17|TRBV7-2
TGTGCCAGCAGCTTTCTCGGCTCTAGCGGGAGGCGGTACGAGCAGTACTTC
CASSFLGSSGRRYEQYF
>TRBJ1-6|many|NA|17|TRBV4-2
TGTGCCAGCAGCCAAGATAGGAAAACCTTCGACAATTCACCCCTCCACTTT
CASSQDRKTFDNSPLHF
>TRBJ1-2|NA|NA|15|TRBV4-1
TGCGCCAGCAGCCAAAAGCCGGGGAGAAACTATGGCTACACCTTC
CASSQKPGRNYGYTF
>TRBJ1-5|NA|TRBD1|16|TRBV7-9
TGTGCCAGCAGCCCCGGACAGGACGGATCCAATCAGCCCCAGCATTTT
CASSPGQDGSNQPQHF
>TRBJ2-3|many|NA|14|TRBV7-2
TGTGCCAGCAGCTTTTTGGGGTTCAAAGATACGCAGTATTTT
CASSFLGFKDTQYF
>TRBJ2-7|NA|NA|18|TRBV7-9
TGTGCCAGCCACTTAGCTAGCCACCCCAGGGTTCCCTCCTACGAGCAGTACTTC
CASHLASHPRVPSYEQYF
>TRBJ1-3|few|NA|17|TRBV6-5
TGTGCCAGCAGTCCACGTAACCGGGGTTCGCGAGGAAACACCATATATTTT
CASSPRNRGSRGNTIYF
>TRBJ2-7|few|NA|13|TRBV29-1
TGCAGCGTGGAAGGTACAGGAGCCTACGAGCAGTACTTC
CSVEGTGAYEQYF
>TRBJ2-1|many|NA|12|TRBV7-2
TGTGCCAGCAGCTACCGAAGAGATGAGCAGTTCTTC
CASSYRRDEQFF
>TRBJ2-7|many|NA|17|TRBV7-8
TGTGCCAGCAGCTTGTTTGAAAAAGAGGACAAAGCGGACGAGCAGTACTTC
CASSLFEKEDKADEQYF
>TRBJ1-2|NA|NA|17|TRBV6-6
TGTGCCAGCAGTTACACCCACTTGGGGGAGGGCCAATATGGCTACACCTTC
CASSYTHLGEGQYGYTF
>TRBJ2-7|NA|TRBD2|16|TRBV20-1
TGCAGTGCTACAGGCAGGCTAGCGGGCCGAATATACGCGCAGTACTTC
CSATGRLAGRIYAQYF
>TRBJ2-7|few|NA|13|TRBV10-2
TGCGCCAGCGGGGCTAGCGTAGACTACGAGCAGTACTTC
CASGASVDYEQYF
>TRBJ2-7|few|NA|13|TRBV28
TGTGCCAGCAGTTTAGCGGGTTTCGACGAGCAGTACTTC
CASSLAGFDEQYF
>TRBJ1-1|NA|NA|14|TRBV20-1
TGCAGTGCTAGAGATGACGGTGAGAATCCTGAAGCTTTCTTT
CSARDDGENPEAFF
>TRBJ2-5|few|NA|15|TRBV28
TGTGCCAGCAGCCCCGAAAGGAAGGTTAAAGAGACCCAGTACTTC
CASSPERKVKETQYF
>TRBJ1-1|NA|NA|14|TRBV12-3/TRBV12-4
TGTGCCAGCAGTTCAAAGGGCTTCTTCACTGAAGCTTTCTTT
CASSSKGFFTEAFF
>TRBJ2-6|NA|NA|17|TRBV14
TGTGCCAGCAGCCAAGAGGTCCGTGCCCCTGGGGCCAACGTCCTGACTTTC
CASSQEVRAPGANVLTF
>TRBJ2-5|NA|NA|16|TRBV7-3
TGTGCCAGCAGCTTAAGGCCAGGCGGAAATCAAGAGACCCAGTACTTC
CASSLRPGGNQETQYF
>TRBJ2-7|medium-sized|TRBD2|13|TRBV19
TGTGCCAGCTCGGCGGGAGAGGGGCGCGAGCAGTACTTC
CASSAGEGREQYF
>TRBJ1-2|NA|TRBD1|14|TRBV6-5
TGTTCCAGCAGTTACTCACAGGGGGCGAAAGGCTACACCTTC
CSSSYSQGAKGYTF
>TRBJ1-2|NA|NA|16|TRBV6-6
TGTGCCAGCAGCCCCGCCGGGCAGGACACTTCCTATGGCTACACCTTC
CASSPAGQDTSYGYTF
>TRBJ1-5|few|NA|15|TRBV19
TGTGCCAGTAGTATGTCACAGATAAGCAATCAGCCCCAGCATTTT
CASSMSQISNQPQHF
>TRBJ1-5|NA|NA|15|TRBV12-3/TRBV12-4
TGTGCCAGCAGTTCCCATTCCAATAGCAATCAGCCCCAGCATTTT
CASSSHSNSNQPQHF
>TRBJ2-2|once|NA|15|TRBV19
TGTGCCAGTAGTACCTCGGAGCTTTACACCGGGGAGCTGTTTTTT
CASSTSELYTGELFF
>TRBJ2-1|few|TRBD2|16|TRBV7-3
TGTGCCAGCAGCTTAACGTTGGCGGGGGGGCCTGATGAGCAGTTCTTC
CASSLTLAGGPDEQFF
>TRBJ1-1|few|NA|13|TRBV30
TGTGCCTGGAAGGGCATCCAGAACACTGAAGCTTTCTTT
CAWKGIQNTEAFF
>TRBJ2-1|NA|NA|16|TRBV7-8
TGTGCCAGCAGCTTATTCCAGGGGGGCCCTTACAATGAGCCGTTCTTC
CASSLFQGGPYNEPFF
>TRBJ1-5|NA|NA|12|TRBV28
TGTGCCAGCATCGGCATCCATCAGCCCCAGCATTTT
CASIGIHQPQHF
>TRBJ2-3|NA|TRBD2|16|TRBV7-6
TGTGCCAGCAGCCTGGGGACTAGCGGGGGGACAGATACGCAGTATTTT
CASSLGTSGGTDTQYF
>TRBJ2-1|NA|NA|12|TRBV7-3
TGTGCCAGCAGCTTAAGTGGGGCCGAGCAGTTCTTC
CASSLSGAEQFF
>TRBJ2-5|NA|TRBD1|15|TRBV28
TGTGCCAGCAGTTCCTCGGGACAGATTCAAGAGACCCAGTACTTC
CASSSSGQIQETQYF
>TRBJ2-7|NA|TRBD1|13|TRBV2
TGTGCCAGCAGTGAGACAGGGGGCTTGGAGCAGTACTTC
CASSETGGLEQYF
>TRBJ1-2|NA|NA|14|TRBV29-1
TGCAGCGTTCTTCCCCGGTTTACTAACTATGGCTACACCTTC
CSVLPRFTNYGYTF
>TRBJ2-7|many|TRBD2|15|TRBV27
TGTGCCAGCAGTCCGACTAGCGGGAGGACCTACGAGCAGTACTTC
CASSPTSGRTYEQYF
>TRBJ1-2|NA|NA|15|TRBV28
TGTGCCAGCAGTACCCGATTGGGGACCAACTATGGCTACACCTTC
CASSTRLGTNYGYTF
>TRBJ2-7|NA|NA|14|TRBV7-9
TGTGCCAGCAGCCTGACAAACAAGTGGTACGAGCAGTACTTC
CASSLTNKWYEQYF
>TRBJ1-1|few|TRBD1|17|TRBV11-2
TGTGCCAGCAGCCCCCGACAGGGGAGGAAAATGAACACTGAAGCTTTCTTT
CASSPRQGRKMNTEAFF
>TRBJ2-7|NA|TRBD1|14|TRBV28
TGTGCCAGCAGTTCGAAGGGACAGGGCAACGAGCAGTACTTC
CASSSKGQGNEQYF
>TRBJ1-2|NA|TRBD1|14|TRBV28
TGTGCCAGCAGTTTAGGGGACAGGGGTGATGGCTACACCTTC
CASSLGDRGDGYTF
>TRBJ2-1|few|TRBD1|16|TRBV12-3/TRBV12-4
TGTGCCAGCAGTTTACCAGGGGGCGCACCCTACAATGAGCAGTTCTTC
CASSLPGGAPYNEQFF
>TRBJ2-3|NA|NA|14|TRBV15
TGTGCCACCAGCAGAGATCTGTGGGTTGATACGCAGTATTTT
CATSRDLWVDTQYF
>TRBJ1-2|NA|TRBD1|17|TRBV12-3/TRBV12-4
TGTGCCAGCATTACGGAGGGGACAGGGGAGAGGGGCTATGGCTACACCTTC
CASITEGTGERGYGYTF